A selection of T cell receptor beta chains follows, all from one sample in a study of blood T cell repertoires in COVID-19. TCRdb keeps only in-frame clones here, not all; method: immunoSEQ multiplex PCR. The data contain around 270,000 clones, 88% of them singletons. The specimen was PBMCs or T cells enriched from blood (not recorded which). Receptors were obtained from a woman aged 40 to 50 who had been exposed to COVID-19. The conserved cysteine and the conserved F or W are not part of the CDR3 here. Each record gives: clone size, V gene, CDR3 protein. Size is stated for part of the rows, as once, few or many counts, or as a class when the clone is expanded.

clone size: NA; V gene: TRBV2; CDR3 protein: ASSDWRMWQPQH
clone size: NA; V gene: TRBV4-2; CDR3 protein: ASSQDRTGGIRETQY
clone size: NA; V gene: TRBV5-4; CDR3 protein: ASSPPGQGHTDTQY
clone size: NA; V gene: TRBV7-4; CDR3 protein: ASSLGGAESLNTEAF
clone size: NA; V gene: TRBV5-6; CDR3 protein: ASSFPGTGGSGELF
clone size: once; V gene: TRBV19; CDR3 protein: ASNPRDREGRKLF
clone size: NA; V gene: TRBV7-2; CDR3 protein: ASSFSAGSTDTQY
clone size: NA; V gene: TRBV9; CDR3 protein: ASSVRRSGYTGELF
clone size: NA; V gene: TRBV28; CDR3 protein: ASSFGSGTEAF
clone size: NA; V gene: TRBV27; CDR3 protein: ASSLTYSNQPQH
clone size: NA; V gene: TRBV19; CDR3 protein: ASSLPYRGVQPQH
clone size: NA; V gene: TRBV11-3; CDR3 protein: ASSFLGLAGYNEQF
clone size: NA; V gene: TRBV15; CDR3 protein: ATSSPLGQNYGYT
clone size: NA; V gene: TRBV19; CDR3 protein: ASNPGQGNGYT
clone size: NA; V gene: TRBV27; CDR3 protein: ASSFEGTGIPNVLT
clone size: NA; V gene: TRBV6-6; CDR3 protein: ASSYAVGSGNTIY
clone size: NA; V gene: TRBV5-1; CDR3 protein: ASSLRSRGTDTQY
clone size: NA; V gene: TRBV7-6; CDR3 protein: ASSLRSRGQGAQRNTDTQY
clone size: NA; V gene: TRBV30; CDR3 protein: AWSVAGDRRSGNTIY
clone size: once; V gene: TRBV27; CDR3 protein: ASSRSPGQVNTEAF
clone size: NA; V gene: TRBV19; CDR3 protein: ASSILGALNYGYT
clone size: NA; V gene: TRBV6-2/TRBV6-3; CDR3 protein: ASSRGQEETQY
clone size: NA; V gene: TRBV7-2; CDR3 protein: ASSLGPGGGYT
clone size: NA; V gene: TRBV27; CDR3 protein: ASSSGTVPYNEQF
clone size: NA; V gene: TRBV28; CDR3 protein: ASTPGGRNTGELF
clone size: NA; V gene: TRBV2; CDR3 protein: ASSPRRAALTGGEQF
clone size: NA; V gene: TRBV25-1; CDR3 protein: ASSESGLQGTDTQY
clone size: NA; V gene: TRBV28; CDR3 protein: ATGPGGPYNEQF
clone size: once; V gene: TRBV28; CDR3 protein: ASIAGGGNTIY
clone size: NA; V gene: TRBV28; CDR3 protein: ASSLPQGSYVYGYT
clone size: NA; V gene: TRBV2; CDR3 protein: ASKRDPIGNEQF
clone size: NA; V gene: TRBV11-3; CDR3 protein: ASSLDSVRGAEAF
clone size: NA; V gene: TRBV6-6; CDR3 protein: ASSGPGTGPDQPQH
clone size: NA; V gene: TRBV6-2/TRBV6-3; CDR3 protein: ASIPLSTSGRETQY
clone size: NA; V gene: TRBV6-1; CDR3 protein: ASSAGLYTSNQPQH
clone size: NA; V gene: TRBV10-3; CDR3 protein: ATGGTTEAF
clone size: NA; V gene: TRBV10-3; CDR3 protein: AISARAGNSPLH
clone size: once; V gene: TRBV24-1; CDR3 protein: ATSDPGQEPQH
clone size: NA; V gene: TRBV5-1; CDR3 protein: ASSFGGSGIGGELF